This T cell receptor (beta chain) was documented in a study of shared clonotypes between healthy human individuals. The study's findings and limits: Clonotype sharing across donors was expected to vary with sequencing depth.

TCRdb keeps only in-frame clones here, not all; method: immunoSEQ multiplex PCR. The table has about half a million clones, 70% to 80% seen once. Points on this clone: Antigen specificity is unknown.

V gave up 2 bases and J gave up 4 bases; unmatched junction bases: 12. The CDR3 sequence is 19 residues long. The V gene's germline CDR1 is SGHTA and CDR2 FQGNSA. V gene TRBV7-2 combines with J gene TRBJ2-2; 11 bases align to TRBD2. The sequence was obtained from a middle-aged woman in good health. Some clones in this sample may be carry-over from other donors' samples. Sample: PBMCs. DNA of the CDR3: TGTGCCAGCAGCTTACGTCAGAGTAGCGGGAGGGAAGGCACCGGGGAGCTGTTTTTT. Translated: CASSLRQSSGREGTGELFF.